The 30 T cell receptor beta chains below come from one sample, sequenced in a study of blood T cells in healthy people across ages. With a J-beta primer mix and a sample-barcoded 5' primer, a second PCR ran about 7 to 12 cycles. Using its own MiXCR run on the 5' RACE reads, TCRdb lists one record per CDR3 protein. The data contain fewer than 800,000 distinct CDR3 sequences, about a third of them singletons. The sample comprised blood. The receptors here all came from a woman of 80 years or more in good health.

The table lists this clonotype with a few counts. The V call is TRBV20-1, the J call TRBJ1-6; possible D gene TRBD1, 6 bases. The CDR3 loop spans 17 amino acids. The germline CDR1 and CDR2 sequences are DFQATT and SNEGSKA (reference sequence). Trimming stripped 3 bases from V and 6 bases from J, with 21 bases between. The CDR3 sequence: CSASFGGGYAGNSPLHF. CDR3 nucleotide sequence: TGCAGTGCTAGTTTTGGGGGCGGTTATGCGGGTAATTCACCCCTCCACTTT.

In this sample, this clonotype turned up a few times. The chain carries TRBV27 and TRBJ2-3, with TRBD2 matching 9 bases. The CDR3 runs to 17 residues. CDR1 and CDR2 (germline): MNHEY, SMNVEV (reference sequence). The trim removed 4 bases at V and 4 bases at J, leaving 12 bases unmatched. The CDR3 reads CASSSPVAGGPPDTQYF. The CDR3 nucleotides read TGTGCCAGCAGTTCCCCGGTCGCGGGGGGGCCGCCAGATACGCAGTATTTT.

This clonotype was recorded at least ten times. CDR3 loop: CATSDAGQGQETQYF. CDR3 coding DNA: TGTGCCACCTCGGATGCGGGACAGGGGCAAGAGACCCAGTACTTC. The V and J genes are TRBV24-1 and TRBJ2-5; 10 positions agree with TRBD1. Per germline, CDR1 KGHDR and CDR2 SFDVKD. There are 15 residues in the CDR3. The V and J ends lost 9 bases and 2 bases, in that order; junction bases with no gene match: 8.

This clonotype has a count of ten or more. The chain joins TRBV29-1 to TRBJ2-5; maybe TRBD2 (6 bases). V lost 7 bases, J lost 4 bases, and 13 bases lay in between. The CDR3 is 12 residues long. Germline-derived CDR1 and CDR2 are SQVTM and ANQGSEA. The CDR3 loop is CSGLVPPETQYF. CDR3 bases: TGCAGCGGACTAGTCCCCCCAGAGACCCAGTACTTC.

This CDR3 reads CAWSVASGGGETQYF. CDR3 sequence (DNA): TGTGCCTGGAGTGTGGCCAGCGGGGGGGGGGAGACCCAGTACTTC. The chain combines TRBV30 with TRBJ2-5; 10 nucleotides line up with TRBD2. Germline assignment: CDR1 GTSNPN and CDR2 SVGIG (reference sequence). CDR3 length equals 15 residues. With 0 bases clipped from V and 5 bases from J, the junction kept 6 bases outside the gene matches.

A word on this clonotype: The junction does not match germline at one end; this may be a read error. The chain employs TRBV20-1 and TRBJ1-4; TRBD1 agrees at 9 bases. Per germline, CDR1 DFQATT and CDR2 SNEGSKA (reference sequence). The CDR3 contains 14 residues. The DNA of the CDR3 is TGCAGTGCTAGTCGGGGACAGGGTTATGAAAAACCGTTTTTT. Translated, it gives CSASRGQGYEKPFF.

This clonotype was observed many times. The rearrangement uses TRBV4-1 and TRBJ2-7, with 9 bases matching TRBD1. The V gene's germline CDR1 is MGHRA and CDR2 YSYEKL. The junction had 10 bases not matched to a gene; V was cut back by 3 bases and J by 4 bases. The CDR3 is 16 amino acids. CDR3 in DNA: TGCGCCAGCAGCCAGACCCGGGACAGGGCACAATACGAGCAGTACTTC. This codes for CASSQTRDRAQYEQYF.

The sample holds many counts of this clonotype. The gene calls are TRBV7-2 and TRBJ2-5, with D unclear. CDR1 is SGHTA, CDR2 FQGNSA, per germline. The CDR3 has 16 residues. Between the trimmed V and J ends, which lost 1 base and 5 bases, there was a span of 17 bases. CDR3 coding DNA: TGTGCCAGCAGCTTAGGGTCTCTATCCAGGTCGGAGACCCAGTACTTC. It translates to CASSLGSLSRSETQYF.

For this clonotype: A read error may explain this, as a much larger clone is one base away. The missing conserved phenylalanine or tryptophan at the end of this CDR3 makes a read error likely. The rearrangement links TRBV7-2 to TRBJ1-1; D unresolved. Germline V gene sequence: CDR1 SGHTA, CDR2 FQGNSA. There are 12 residues in the CDR3. Trimming pared 10 bases from V and 3 bases from J, leaving 12 bases between. The DNA for the CDR3 is TGTGCCACTGGCCTTGAGTACACTGAAGCTTTCTCT. Amino acids: CATGLEYTEAFS.

The sample holds a few counts of this clonotype. It may be a read error: a sequence one base away is much more abundant. The V call is TRBV13, the J call TRBJ2-7; 9 bases agree with TRBD1. V dropped 5 bases and J dropped 4; count of bases not matched to a gene: 9. Germline V gene lookup returns CDR1 PRHDT and CDR2 FYEKMQ (reference sequence). The CDR3 is made up of 15 amino acids. CDR3 nucleotide sequence: TGTGCCAGCAGCCCCCCCGGGACAGGGAGATACGAGCAGTACTTC. Protein product: CASSPPGTGRYEQYF.

This chain joins TRBV6-6 and TRBJ2-2; 10 bases align to TRBD2. Germline values: CDR1 MNHNY, CDR2 SVGAGI (reference sequence). With V trimmed by 8 bases and J by 1 base, 4 bases remained unmatched. The CDR3 has 15 residues. The CDR3 nucleotides are TGTGCCAGCGGTATAGCGGGGGGGAACACCGGGGAGCTGTTTTTT. Protein product: CASGIAGGNTGELFF.

The chain is built from TRBV5-1 and TRBJ1-3; D may be TRBD1 (5 bases). V lost 2 bases, J lost 5 bases, and 14 bases lay in between. The CDR3 spans 15 residues. The germline gives CDR1 SGHRS, CDR2 YFSETQ. CDR3: CASSLRTGLRNTIYF. Here the CDR3 DNA reads TGCGCCAGCAGCTTAAGGACGGGACTTCGAAACACCATATATTTT.

This rearrangement joins TRBV27 to TRBJ1-2, with D perhaps matching TRBD1 (6 bases). The V gene lost 8 bases and the J gene lost 4 bases, with 20 bases spanning the gap. The CDR3 runs 15 residues. Germline values: CDR1 MNHEY, CDR2 SMNVEV (reference sequence). The CDR3 is CASGPVRGASYGYTF. CDR3 in DNA: TGTGCCAGCGGACCTGTAAGGGGGGCGAGCTATGGCTACACCTTC.

This clonotype was observed at least ten times. This sequence joins TRBV5-6 and TRBJ2-3; TRBD2 agrees at 8 bases. The germline V gene encodes CDR1 SGHDT and CDR2 YYEEEE. The CDR3 is 15 amino acids. Trimming at V came to 4 bases and at J to 1 base, leaving 5 bases not matched to a gene. CDR3 protein: CASSPGTSRTDTQYF. Here the CDR3 DNA reads TGTGCCAGCAGCCCCGGGACTAGTCGCACAGATACGCAGTATTTT. Using reference TRBV5-6 and TRBJ2-3 for the parts outside the CDR3, the full variable domain is DAGVTQSPTHLIKTRGQQVTLRCSPKSGHDTVSWYQQALGQGPQFIFQYYEEEERQRGNFPDRFSGHQFPNYSSELNVNALLLGDSALYLCASSPGTSRTDTQYFGPGTRLTVL.

The V call is TRBV7-8, the J call TRBJ2-7; 7 bases align to TRBD1. The CDR3 runs to 15 residues. Germline loops: CDR1 SGHVS, CDR2 FQNEAQ. The ends lost 5 bases at V and 2 bases at J; junction bases unmatched: 9. The CDR3 bases are TGTGCCAGCAGCCTATCCGGGACAGTTCCCTACGAGCAGTACTTC. Translating gives CASSLSGTVPYEQYF.

Ten or more counts support this clonotype. The chain joins TRBV7-8 to TRBJ2-7; possible D gene TRBD2, 7 bases. The CDR3 covers 16 residues. The germline V gene encodes CDR1 SGHVS and CDR2 FQNEAQ. V lost 5 bases to trimming and J lost 0 bases, with 17 bases between them. CDR3 sequence (DNA): TGTGCCAGCAGCCGACACGGGGGGCTGAGCTCCTACGAGCAGTACTTC. Protein sequence: CASSRHGGLSSYEQYF.

To note about this clonotype: A read error may account for a junction end that differs from germline. This chain uses TRBV20-1 with TRBJ1-1; 7 positions agree with TRBD1. The CDR3 loop spans 12 amino acids. Germline values: CDR1 DFQATT, CDR2 SNEGSKA (reference sequence). The CDR3 sequence: CSARRDSSEVFF. The DNA for the CDR3 is TGCAGTGCTAGAAGGGACAGTTCTGAAGTTTTCTTT.

This clonotype was picked up many times. V gene TRBV18 combines with J gene TRBJ2-1; 8 nucleotides match TRBD1. CDR1 KGHSH and CDR2 LQKENI come from the germline V gene. This CDR3 spans 15 amino acids. Trimming took 3 bases from V and 7 from J; bases not matched to a gene: 8. CDR3 in amino acids: CASSPRGQGGNEQFF. Written as DNA, the CDR3 is TGTGCCAGCTCACCCCGAGGACAGGGAGGTAATGAGCAGTTCTTC.

This clonotype occurred many times. The gene calls are TRBV24-1 and TRBJ2-7; a weak D match, TRBD1 (6 bases). V lost 5 bases and J lost 0, with 13 bases in between. This CDR3 contains 15 residues. Germline CDR1 is KGHDR and CDR2 is SFDVKD. Here the CDR3 reads CATSAGTGYSYEQYF. CDR3 nucleotide sequence: TGTGCCACCAGTGCCGGTACAGGGTACTCCTACGAGCAGTACTTC.

The chain joins TRBV7-2 to TRBJ1-3; TRBD1 is a possible D gene (6 bases). The germline gives CDR1 SGHTA, CDR2 FQGNSA. This CDR3 contains 15 residues. V shed 5 bases and J shed 0 bases, with 11 bases lying between them. The CDR3 loop is CASSAQGNSGNTIYF. DNA of the CDR3: TGTGCCAGCAGCGCACAGGGTAACTCTGGAAACACCATATATTTT.

V and J are TRBV7-9 and TRBJ2-1, with 7 bases matching TRBD1. The germline V gene has CDR1 SEHNR and CDR2 FQNEAQ (reference sequence). The length of the CDR3 is 13 residues. Losses at the gene ends were 7 bases for V and 7 bases for J; bases not matched to a gene: 7. The CDR3 DNA sequence: TGTGCCAGCATCCATGTACAGGGGAATGAGCAGTTCTTC. This codes for CASIHVQGNEQFF.

The V call is TRBV18, the J call TRBJ1-5; 10 bases agree with TRBD1. Trimming cost V 1 base and J 4 bases; bases outside gene matches: 1. From germline, CDR1 is KGHSH and CDR2 LQKENI. The CDR3 loop spans 15 amino acids. Here the CDR3 DNA reads TGTGCCAGCTCACCACAGGGACAGGGGAATCAGCCCCAGCATTTT. Its protein product is CASSPQGQGNQPQHF.

The chain combines TRBV20-1 with TRBJ1-3; possibly TRBD1 for D (5 bases). Trimming shortened V by 3 bases and J by 3 bases, and 18 bases separated the two germline ends. This CDR3 has 16 amino acids. CDR1 is DFQATT and CDR2 is SNEGSKA in the germline V gene (reference sequence). In DNA form, the CDR3 reads TGCAGTGCTAGCATTAGGGAGGGGTTAATTGGAAACACCATATATTTT. The encoded protein is CSASIREGLIGNTIYF.

This clonotype was recorded at least ten times. CDR3 coding DNA: TGTGCCAGCAGTGACGACAGGGGGTACGAGCAGTACTTC. It specifies CASSDDRGYEQYF. The chain recombines TRBV2 with TRBJ2-7; TRBD1 aligns across 9 bases. The CDR3 runs 13 residues. J gave up 4 bases and V 3 bases, and 1 base lay outside the gene matches. Germline CDR1 and CDR2: SNHLY and FYNNEI. Full variable domain (remainder filled in from reference TRBV2 and TRBJ2-7): EPEVTQTPSHQVTQMGQEVILRCVPISNHLYFYWYRQILGQKVEFLVSFYNNEISEKSEIFDDQFSVERPDGSNFTLKIRSTKLEDSAMYFCASSDDRGYEQYFGPGTRLTVT.

In this sample, this clonotype turned up a few times. This chain links TRBV4-3 with TRBJ2-2; 14 bases are shared with TRBD2. Per germline, CDR1 LGHNA and CDR2 YSLEER. V shed 8 bases, J shed 4 bases, and the junction held 9 bases outside the gene matches. This CDR3 has 17 residues. CDR3 loop: CASARTSGGKGTGELFF. CDR3 bases: TGCGCCAGCGCTAGGACTAGCGGGGGGAAAGGCACCGGGGAGCTGTTTTTT.

This clonotype has a count of ten or more. The rearrangement joins TRBV6-1 to TRBJ2-3; D is perhaps TRBD2 (7 bases). The V end lost 11 bases, the J end lost 5 bases, and 14 bases lay between the germline ends. CDR1 MNHNS and CDR2 SASEGT come from the germline V gene. This CDR3 region has 12 residues. The CDR3 DNA is TGTGCCCTTCGGGGGGCCCAAGATACGCAGTATTTT. Protein: CALRGAQDTQYF.

This rearrangement joins TRBV5-1 to TRBJ2-3; a possible D gene is TRBD1 (6 bases). This CDR3 contains 15 residues. V gave up 4 bases and J gave up 2 bases, with 14 bases separating them. Germline CDR1 and CDR2: SGHRS and YFSETQ. The CDR3 reads CASSDGTHITDTQYF. The CDR3 nucleotides read TGCGCCAGCAGCGACGGGACACATATCACAGATACGCAGTATTTT.

This clonotype was observed many times. This sequence joins TRBV7-3 and TRBJ1-1; the D is unclear. CDR3 length: 14 residues. The germline CDR1 and CDR2 sequences are SGHTA and FQGTGA. Trimming left V 4 bases short and J 6 bases short, with 15 bases between. CDR3 nucleotides: TGTGCCAGCAGCTCCGACTCCGCTTTCTCTGAAGCTTTCTTT. Its translation is CASSSDSAFSEAFF. Full variable domain (missing parts from reference TRBV7-3 and TRBJ1-1): GAGVSQTPSNKVTEKGKYVELRCDPISGHTALYWYRQSLGQGPEFLIYFQGTGAADDSGLPNDRFFAVRPEGSVSTLKIQRTERGDSAVYLCASSSDSAFSEAFFGQGTRLTVV.

V gene TRBV14 combines with J gene TRBJ2-2, with unresolved D. Germline V CDR1 and CDR2: SGHDN, FVKESK. This CDR3 region has 14 residues. Trimming took 1 base from V and 3 from J, leaving 6 bases between them. The CDR3 region is CASSQVSYTGELFF. As DNA, the CDR3 is TGTGCCAGCAGCCAAGTTTCCTACACCGGGGAGCTGTTTTTT.

About this clonotype: A read error may explain this, as a much larger clone is one base away. The CDR3 loop reads CAGSYSRNYGYTF. The CDR3, as DNA: TGTGCCGGCAGTTACTCAAGGAACTATGGCTACACCTTC. This chain uses TRBV6-2 or TRBV6-3 with TRBJ1-2, with D hard to call. Germline CDR1 MNHEY, CDR2 SVGEGT. The CDR3 covers 13 residues.